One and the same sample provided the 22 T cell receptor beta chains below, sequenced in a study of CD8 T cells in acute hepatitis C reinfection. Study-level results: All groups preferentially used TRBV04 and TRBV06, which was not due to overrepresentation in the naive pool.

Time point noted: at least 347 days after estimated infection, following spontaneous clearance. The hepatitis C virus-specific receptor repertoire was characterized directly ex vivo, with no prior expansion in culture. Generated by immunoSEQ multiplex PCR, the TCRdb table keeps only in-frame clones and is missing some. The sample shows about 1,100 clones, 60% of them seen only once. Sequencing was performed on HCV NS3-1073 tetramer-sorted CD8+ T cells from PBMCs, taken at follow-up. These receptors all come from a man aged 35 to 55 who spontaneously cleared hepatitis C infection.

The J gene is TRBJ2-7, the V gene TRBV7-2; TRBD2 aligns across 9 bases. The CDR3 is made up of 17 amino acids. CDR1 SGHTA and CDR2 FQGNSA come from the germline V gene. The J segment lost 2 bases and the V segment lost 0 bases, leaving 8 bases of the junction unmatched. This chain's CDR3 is CASSLARSSGEPYEQYF. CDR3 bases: TGTGCCAGCAGCTTAGCCCGTTCTAGCGGGGAGCCCTACGAGCAGTACTTC.

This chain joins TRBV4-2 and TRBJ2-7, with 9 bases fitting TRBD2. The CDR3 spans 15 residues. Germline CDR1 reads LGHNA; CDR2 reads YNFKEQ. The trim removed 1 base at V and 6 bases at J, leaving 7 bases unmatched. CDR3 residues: CASSQVAGEPSEQYF. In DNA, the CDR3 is TGTGCCAGCAGCCAAGTAGCGGGAGAGCCCTCCGAGCAGTACTTC.

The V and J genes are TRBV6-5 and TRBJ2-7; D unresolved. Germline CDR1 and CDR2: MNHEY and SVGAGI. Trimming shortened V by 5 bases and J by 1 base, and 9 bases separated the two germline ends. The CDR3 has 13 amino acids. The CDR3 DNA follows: TGTGCCAGCAGTGAAGCAGTTTCCTACGAGCAGTACTTC. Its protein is CASSEAVSYEQYF.

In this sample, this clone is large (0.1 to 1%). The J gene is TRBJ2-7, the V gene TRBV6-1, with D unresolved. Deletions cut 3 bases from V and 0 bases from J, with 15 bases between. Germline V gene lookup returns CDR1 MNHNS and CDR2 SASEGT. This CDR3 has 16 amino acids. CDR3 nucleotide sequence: TGTGCCAGCAGTGATGCCCCGGAGATCCTCTCCTACGAGCAGTACTTC. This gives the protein CASSDAPEILSYEQYF.

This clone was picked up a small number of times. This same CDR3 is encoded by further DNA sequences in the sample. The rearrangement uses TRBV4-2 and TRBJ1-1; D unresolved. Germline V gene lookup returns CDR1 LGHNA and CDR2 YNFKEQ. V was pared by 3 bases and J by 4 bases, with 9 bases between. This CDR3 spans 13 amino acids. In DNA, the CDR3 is TGTGCCAGCAGCCAGGAACTGGGCACTGAAGCTTTCTTT. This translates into CASSQELGTEAFF.

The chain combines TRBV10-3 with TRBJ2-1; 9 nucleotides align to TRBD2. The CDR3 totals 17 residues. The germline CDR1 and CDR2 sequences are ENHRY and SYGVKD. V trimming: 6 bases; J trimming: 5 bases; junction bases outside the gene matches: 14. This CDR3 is CAISSPSGVYMDNEQFF. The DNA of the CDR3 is TGTGCCATCAGCAGCCCTAGCGGGGTCTATATGGACAATGAGCAGTTCTTC.

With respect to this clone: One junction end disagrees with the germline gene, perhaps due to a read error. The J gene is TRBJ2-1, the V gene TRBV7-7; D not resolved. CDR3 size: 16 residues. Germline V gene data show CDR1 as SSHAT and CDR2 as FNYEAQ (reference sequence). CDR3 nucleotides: TGTGCTAGCAGCTTATCCTGGGCCCCTCCGGACAATGAGCAGTTCTTC. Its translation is CASSLSWAPPDNEQFF.

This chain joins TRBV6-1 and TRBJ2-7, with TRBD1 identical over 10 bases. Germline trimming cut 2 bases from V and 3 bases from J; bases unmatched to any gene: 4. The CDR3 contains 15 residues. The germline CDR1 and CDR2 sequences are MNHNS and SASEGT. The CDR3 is CASSELGTGDYEQYF. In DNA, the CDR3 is TGTGCCAGCAGTGAATTGGGGACAGGGGACTACGAGCAGTACTTC.

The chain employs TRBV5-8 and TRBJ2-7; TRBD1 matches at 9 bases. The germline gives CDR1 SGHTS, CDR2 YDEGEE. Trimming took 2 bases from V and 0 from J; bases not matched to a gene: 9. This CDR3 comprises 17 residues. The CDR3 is CASSLIPGQGPSYEQYF. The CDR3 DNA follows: TGTGCCAGCAGCTTAATACCGGGACAGGGACCCTCCTACGAGCAGTACTTC.

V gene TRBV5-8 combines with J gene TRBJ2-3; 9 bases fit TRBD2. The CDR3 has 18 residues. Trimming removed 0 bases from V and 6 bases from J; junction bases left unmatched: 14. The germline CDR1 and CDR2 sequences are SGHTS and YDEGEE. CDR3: CASSLAGAGTSTLDTQYF. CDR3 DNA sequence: TGTGCCAGCAGCTTGGCAGGCGCCGGGACTAGCACCCTGGATACGCAGTATTTT.

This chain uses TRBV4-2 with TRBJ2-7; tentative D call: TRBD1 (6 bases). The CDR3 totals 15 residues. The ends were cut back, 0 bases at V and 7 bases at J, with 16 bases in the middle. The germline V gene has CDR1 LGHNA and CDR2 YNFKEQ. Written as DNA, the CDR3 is TGTGCCAGCAGCCAAGAGACGGGACATTGGGGGGAGCAGTACTTC. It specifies CASSQETGHWGEQYF.

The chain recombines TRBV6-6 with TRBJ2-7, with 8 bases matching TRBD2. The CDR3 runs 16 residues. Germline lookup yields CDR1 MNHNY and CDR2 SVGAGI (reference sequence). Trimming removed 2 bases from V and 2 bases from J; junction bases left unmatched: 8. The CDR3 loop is CASSYPPGLGPYEQYF. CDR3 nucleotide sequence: TGTGCCAGCAGTTACCCCCCGGGACTAGGTCCCTACGAGCAGTACTTC.

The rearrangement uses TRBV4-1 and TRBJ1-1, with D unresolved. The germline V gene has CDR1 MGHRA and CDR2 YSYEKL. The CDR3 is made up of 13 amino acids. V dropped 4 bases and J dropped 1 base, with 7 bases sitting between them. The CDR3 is CASSPLENTEAFF. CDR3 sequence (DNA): TGCGCCAGCAGCCCCCTCGAGAACACTGAAGCTTTCTTT.

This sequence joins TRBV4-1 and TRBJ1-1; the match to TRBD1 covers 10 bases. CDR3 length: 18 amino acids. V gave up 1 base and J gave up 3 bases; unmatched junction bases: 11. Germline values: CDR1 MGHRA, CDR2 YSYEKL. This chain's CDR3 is CASSQAHGTGDGYTEAFF. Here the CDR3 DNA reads TGCGCCAGCAGCCAAGCTCATGGGACAGGGGACGGTTACACTGAAGCTTTCTTT.

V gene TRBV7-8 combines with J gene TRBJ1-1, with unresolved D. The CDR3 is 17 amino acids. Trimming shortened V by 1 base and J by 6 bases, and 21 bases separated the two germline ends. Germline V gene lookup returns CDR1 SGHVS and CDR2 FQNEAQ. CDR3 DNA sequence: TGTGCCAGCAGCTTAGAGTTGGCAGCCGGTGGTGGAGCTGAAGCTTTCTTT. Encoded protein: CASSLELAAGGGAEAFF.

The CDR3 nucleotides read TGTGCCAGCAGTACCGGGACAGGGGCCTTTATGAACACTGAAGCTTTCTTT. This codes for CASSTGTGAFMNTEAFF. The V and J genes are TRBV2 and TRBJ1-1; 10 bases line up with TRBD1. From germline, CDR1 is SNHLY and CDR2 FYNNEI. J gave up 0 bases and V 5 bases, and 9 bases lay outside the gene matches. This CDR3 region has 17 residues.

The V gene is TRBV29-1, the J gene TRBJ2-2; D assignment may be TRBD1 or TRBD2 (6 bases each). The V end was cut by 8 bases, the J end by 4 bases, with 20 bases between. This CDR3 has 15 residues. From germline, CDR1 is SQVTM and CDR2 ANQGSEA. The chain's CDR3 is CSYYYVQGGTGELFF. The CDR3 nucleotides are TGCAGCTATTATTATGTACAGGGAGGCACCGGGGAGCTGTTTTTT.

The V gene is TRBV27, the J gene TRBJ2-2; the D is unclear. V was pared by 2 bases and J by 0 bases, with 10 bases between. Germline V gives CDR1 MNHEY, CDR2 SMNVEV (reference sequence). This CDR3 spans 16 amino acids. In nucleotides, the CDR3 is TGTGCCAGCAGTTTACTCAACGGAGCGAACACCGGGGAGCTGTTTTTT. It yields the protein CASSLLNGANTGELFF.

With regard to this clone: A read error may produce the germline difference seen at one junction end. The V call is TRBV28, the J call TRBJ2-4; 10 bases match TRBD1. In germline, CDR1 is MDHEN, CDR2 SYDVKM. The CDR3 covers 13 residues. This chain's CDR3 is CASSPPDPGQGLF. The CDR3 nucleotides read TGTGCCAGCAGTCCACCTGATCCGGGACAGGGGCTCTTC.

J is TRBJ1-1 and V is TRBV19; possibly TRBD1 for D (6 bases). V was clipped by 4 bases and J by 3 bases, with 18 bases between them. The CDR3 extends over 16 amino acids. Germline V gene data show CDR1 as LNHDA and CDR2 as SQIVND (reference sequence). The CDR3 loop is CASSTTLQGPYTEAFF. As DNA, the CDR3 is TGTGCCAGTAGTACCACGTTGCAGGGGCCTTACACTGAAGCTTTCTTT. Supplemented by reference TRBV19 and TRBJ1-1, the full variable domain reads DGGITQSPKYLFRKEGQNVTLSCEQNLNHDAMYWYRQDPGQGLRLIYYSQIVNDFQKGDIAEGYSVSREKKESFPLTVTSAQKNPTAFYLCASSTTLQGPYTEAFFGQGTRLTVV.

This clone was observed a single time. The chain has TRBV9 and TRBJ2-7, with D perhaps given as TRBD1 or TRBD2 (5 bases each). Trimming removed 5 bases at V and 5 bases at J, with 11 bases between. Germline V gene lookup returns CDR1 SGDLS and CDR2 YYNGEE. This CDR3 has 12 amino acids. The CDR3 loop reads CASSGDGNEQYF. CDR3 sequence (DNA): TGTGCCAGCAGTGGGGACGGAAACGAGCAGTACTTC. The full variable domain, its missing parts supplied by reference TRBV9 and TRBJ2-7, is DSGVTQTPKHLITATGQRVTLRCSPRSGDLSVYWYQQSLDQGLQFLIQYYNGEERAKGNILERFSAQQFPDLHSELNLSSLELGDSALYFCASSGDGNEQYFGPGTRLTVT.

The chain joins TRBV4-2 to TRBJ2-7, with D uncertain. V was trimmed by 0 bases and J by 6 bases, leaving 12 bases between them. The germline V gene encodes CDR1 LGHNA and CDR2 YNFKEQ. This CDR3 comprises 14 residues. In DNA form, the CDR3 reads TGTGCCAGCAGCCAAGAAAATGGGCTGGGCGAGCAGTACTTC. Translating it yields CASSQENGLGEQYF.